This TCR beta chain was retrieved from a study of blood T cell repertoires in COVID-19. Background on the study: Acute-phase and convalescent COVID-19 samples originated in the United States, Italy and Spain.

TCRdb's copy holds only in-frame clones and misses some; the assay was immunoSEQ multiplex PCR. The sample holds roughly 250,000 clones; about 80% are singletons and the top ten take under 5.5%. The CDR3 has 17 amino acids. Trimming removed 0 bases from V and 1 base from J, with 10 bases in between. Germline loops: CDR1 SGHVS, CDR2 FNYEAQ. Sequenced: peripheral blood. The clonotype originates from a woman aged 80 or older with active or convalescent COVID-19. The rearrangement uses TRBV7-6 and TRBJ2-6; D unclear. The CDR3 sequence is CASSLASSLSGANVLTF. The CDR3 coding sequence is TGTGCCAGCAGCTTAGCATCGTCACTATCTGGGGCCAACGTCCTGACTTTC.